Following are 14 T cell receptor beta chains from one sample sequenced in a study of blood T cell repertoires in COVID-19. The data were produced by immunoSEQ multiplex PCR, yet TCRdb's version contains in-frame clones alone and is incomplete. This sample has about 280,000 clones; 80% to 90% occur once, and the top ten carry about 4.6%. The sequenced sample was peripheral blood. The receptors derive from a man aged 40-49 years with acute or convalescent COVID-19.

This clone was seen more than once but under ten times. The J gene is TRBJ2-1, the V gene TRBV24-1; tentatively, D is TRBD1 (5 bases). V gave up 3 bases and J gave up 3 bases, with 14 bases separating them. The CDR3 consists of 16 residues. Germline values: CDR1 KGHDR, CDR2 SFDVKD. The CDR3 protein is CATSDPPGRGYNEQFF. As DNA, the CDR3 is TGTGCCACCAGTGATCCCCCGGGTAGGGGCTACAATGAGCAGTTCTTC.

The V and J genes are TRBV9 and TRBJ1-2; 8 nucleotides agree with TRBD1. This CDR3 comprises 13 residues. Per germline, CDR1 SGDLS and CDR2 YYNGEE. Unmatched junction bases numbered 6, after V lost 4 bases and J lost 7 bases. The DNA for the CDR3 is TGTGCCAGCAGCTACCCCGGGACAGGTGGCTACACCTTC. Translation gives CASSYPGTGGYTF.

This clone has only one observation. The rearrangement uses TRBV7-9 and TRBJ1-4; a possible D gene is TRBD1 (5 bases). Trimming pared 4 bases from V and 5 bases from J, leaving 14 bases between. The CDR3 runs 15 residues. Germline V gives CDR1 SEHNR, CDR2 FQNEAQ (reference sequence). The CDR3 DNA reads TGTGCCAGCAGCTGGGGAACTCGGGGGAATGAAAAACTGTTTTTT. Protein product: CASSWGTRGNEKLFF.

The chain uses TRBV3-1 (or the pseudogene TRBV3-2) and TRBJ2-2; no firm D call. The germline V and J ends were trimmed by 5 bases and 3 bases, with 19 bases remaining between them. CDR1 is LGHDT and CDR2 is YNNKEL in the germline V gene (reference sequence). There are 17 residues in the CDR3. The CDR3 is CASSNSRMGSYTGELFF. CDR3 DNA sequence: TGTGCCAGCAGCAACTCCCGAATGGGCTCCTACACCGGGGAGCTGTTTTTT.

J is TRBJ1-4 and V is TRBV11-2, with D tentatively TRBD1 (6 bases). Per germline, CDR1 SGHAT and CDR2 FQNNGV. V was clipped by 3 bases and J by 1 base, with 12 bases between them. The CDR3 covers 16 residues. This chain's CDR3 is CASSFGGAKTNEKLFF. For the CDR3, the DNA is TGTGCCAGCAGCTTTGGGGGCGCGAAAACTAATGAAAAACTGTTTTTT.

CDR3 sequence reads: CASRRDRGITDTQYF. The CDR3 DNA is TGTGCCAGCCGCAGGGACAGGGGTATCACAGATACGCAGTATTTT. The chain uses TRBV6-5 and TRBJ2-3; 10 nucleotides match TRBD1. Germline lookup yields CDR1 MNHEY and CDR2 SVGAGI. J lost 2 bases, V lost 8 bases, and 7 bases had no gene match. The CDR3 length is 15 residues.

This chain connects TRBV11-3 to TRBJ2-3; TRBD2 agrees at 11 bases. Per the germline V gene, CDR1 is SGHNT and CDR2 is YENEEA. The CDR3 loop spans 15 amino acids. V gave up 5 bases and J gave up 4 bases; unmatched junction bases: 5. In DNA form, the CDR3 reads TGTGCCAGCAGCACCACTAGCGGGGGACCAGATACGCAGTATTTT. Translating gives CASSTTSGGPDTQYF.

J is TRBJ1-1 and V is TRBV30; D is unresolved. V lost 3 bases to trimming and J lost 1 base, with 12 bases between them. This CDR3 spans 14 amino acids. CDR1 and CDR2 (germline): GTSNPN, SVGIG (reference sequence). The CDR3 is CAWSLGLENTEAFF. The CDR3 coding sequence is TGTGCCTGGAGCCTCGGACTGGAGAACACTGAAGCTTTCTTT. Drawing the rest from reference TRBV30 and TRBJ1-1, the complete variable domain is SQTIHQWPATLVQPVGSPLSLECTVEGTSNPNLYWYRQAAGRGLQLLFYSVGIGQISSEVPQNLSASRPQDRQFILSSKKLLLSDSGFYLCAWSLGLENTEAFFGQGTRLTVV.

V and J are TRBV5-6 and TRBJ1-3, with D possibly being TRBD1 (5 bases). Germline assignment: CDR1 SGHDT and CDR2 YYEEEE. CDR3 length: 17 amino acids. V was clipped by 0 bases and J by 2 bases, with 15 bases between them. The DNA for the CDR3 is TGTGCCAGCAGCTTGGAAGTGGGGCGCAGTGCTGGAAACACCATATATTTT. Translation gives CASSLEVGRSAGNTIYF.

This chain connects TRBV5-4 to TRBJ2-3; D unresolved. Trimming pared 5 bases from V and 2 bases from J, leaving 6 bases between. CDR1 and CDR2 (germline): SGHNT, YYREEE (reference sequence). The CDR3 loop spans 12 amino acids. CDR3 in DNA: TGTGCCAGCAGTCAAGCCACAGATACGCAGTATTTT. This translates into CASSQATDTQYF.

This chain joins TRBV6-6 and TRBJ1-1; 10 positions agree with TRBD1. The CDR3 sequence is 17 residues long. From germline, CDR1 is MNHNY and CDR2 SVGAGI (reference sequence). V gave up 5 bases and J gave up 0 bases; unmatched junction bases: 9. The CDR3 region has the DNA TGTGCCAGCAGTCCTTCCGGGACAGGGGTCATGAACACTGAAGCTTTCTTT. It translates to CASSPSGTGVMNTEAFF.

This clone has just a few counts. The rearrangement uses TRBV7-9 and TRBJ1-2; D gene ambiguous. This CDR3 has 13 amino acids. V was cut by 1 base and J by 2 bases, with 5 bases left in between. In germline, CDR1 is SEHNR, CDR2 FQNEAQ (reference sequence). CDR3 loop: CASSLEQNYGYTF. The CDR3 coding sequence is TGTGCCAGCAGCTTAGAACAGAACTATGGCTACACCTTC.

The chain links TRBV28 to TRBJ1-2, with TRBD1 matching over 7 bases. The CDR3 is made up of 12 amino acids. Looked up from germline, CDR1 is MDHEN and CDR2 is SYDVKM. The trim removed 5 bases at V and 6 bases at J, leaving 3 bases unmatched. The CDR3 sequence: CASSEGADGYTF. The CDR3 coding sequence is TGTGCCAGCAGTGAGGGGGCGGATGGCTACACCTTC.

This clone was detected once. V gene TRBV30 combines with J gene TRBJ1-5, with D perhaps TRBD1 (6 bases). Trimming removed 2 bases at V and 2 bases at J, with 13 bases between. The CDR3 runs to 15 residues. Germline CDR1 reads GTSNPN; CDR2 reads SVGIG (reference sequence). The CDR3 is CAWSQGGLGNQPQHF. CDR3 nucleotides: TGTGCCTGGAGTCAAGGGGGTTTGGGCAATCAGCCCCAGCATTTT. The full variable domain, rest sourced from reference TRBV30 and TRBJ1-5, is SQTIHQWPATLVQPVGSPLSLECTVEGTSNPNLYWYRQAAGRGLQLLFYSVGIGQISSEVPQNLSASRPQDRQFILSSKKLLLSDSGFYLCAWSQGGLGNQPQHFGDGTRLSIL.